One TCR beta chain is described in this entry. Its antigen is not identified. Time point noted: newly diagnosed, previously untreated cHL patient sample. The study purified CD4+ T cells from thawed PBMCs using magnetic negative selection. Comparison used PBMCs from newly diagnosed, untreated classical Hodgkin lymphoma. TCRdb keeps only in-frame clones here, not all; method: immunoSEQ multiplex PCR. The sample has roughly 14,000 clones; around 83% are singletons. The data were obtained in a study of PD-1 blockade in classical Hodgkin lymphoma. General study points: Newly diagnosed patients had baseline TCR diversity that was reportedly lower than that of healthy donors. Possible causes of repertoire differences, disease activity or prior therapy, remain undefined.

The germline V gene encodes CDR1 SGHTA and CDR2 FQGNSA. Germline trimming cut 5 bases from V and 5 bases from J; bases unmatched to any gene: 11. CDR3 length: 15 residues. Sequenced material: CD4+ T cells from blood. The TCR sequence derives from a human donor with classical Hodgkin lymphoma. The rearrangement uses TRBV7-2 and TRBJ2-5; TRBD2 matches 7 bases. In DNA, the CDR3 is TGTGCCAGCAGCCCTTGGGGAGGGGCAGGGGAGACCCAGTACTTC. Amino acids: CASSPWGGAGETQYF.